This entry lists 11 T cell receptor beta chains sequenced from one sample in a study of T cells in tuberculosis (dated by TCRdb to between 2017 and 2018). The library was built by means of the immunoSEQ multiplex PCR assay. TCRdb stores this immuneACCESS table with in-frame sequences only. Part of the clones is absent; in the studies checked, under half of the shortfall reflects unresolved V genes, and no reason is known for the rest. This sample lists 30,000 to 40,000 clones; 91% were detected once. The ten top clones hold about 2.2% of the sample. Sequenced: PBMCs. The source of these receptors is a donor between 5 and 29 years old with latent tuberculosis or without tuberculosis infection.

The V and J genes are TRBV7-2 and TRBJ1-4; no clear D gene. Trimming took 3 bases from V and 9 from J, leaving 14 bases between them. CDR3 length equals 14 residues. Germline values: CDR1 SGHTA, CDR2 FQGNSA. The CDR3 region is CASSFNYLGKKLFF. CDR3 in DNA: TGTGCCAGCAGCTTCAACTACCTCGGGAAAAAACTGTTTTTT.

This chain uses TRBV5-1 with TRBJ2-7; D is perhaps TRBD2 (6 bases). The CDR3 extends over 14 amino acids. The V gene's germline CDR1 is SGHRS and CDR2 YFSETQ. Between the trimmed V and J ends, which lost 2 bases and 7 bases, there was a span of 16 bases. The CDR3 is CASSLALGTEEQYF. As DNA, the CDR3 is TGCGCCAGCAGCTTAGCCTTGGGGACTGAGGAGCAGTACTTC. Full variable domain (missing parts from reference TRBV5-1 and TRBJ2-7): KAGVTQTPRYLIKTRGQQVTLSCSPISGHRSVSWYQQTPGQGLQFLFEYFSETQRNKGNFPGRFSGRQFSNSRSEMNVSTLELGDSALYLCASSLALGTEEQYFGPGTRLTVT.

V usage is TRBV19 and J usage is TRBJ2-1; D gene uncertain. The CDR3 length is 13 residues. V lost 6 bases to trimming and J lost 0 bases, with 6 bases between them. Germline assignment: CDR1 LNHDA and CDR2 SQIVND (reference sequence). CDR3 protein: CASRETSYNEQFF. The CDR3 DNA follows: TGTGCCAGTAGGGAGACCTCCTACAATGAGCAGTTCTTC.

The CDR3 loop reads CASSPPGRVQETQYF. CDR3 DNA sequence: TGTGCCAGCTCACCACCGGGCAGGGTACAAGAGACCCAGTACTTC. V is TRBV18 and J is TRBJ2-5, with D possibly matching TRBD1 (5 bases). The CDR3 is 15 amino acids. Germline loops: CDR1 KGHSH, CDR2 LQKENI. Trimming removed 0 bases from V and 2 bases from J, with 10 bases in between.

This chain uses TRBV30 with TRBJ1-4; 9 bases map to TRBD1. The CDR3 runs to 18 residues. J gave up 2 bases and V 2 bases, and 12 bases lay outside the gene matches. CDR1 GTSNPN and CDR2 SVGIG come from the germline V gene (reference sequence). The CDR3 region is CAWSPNTGTGSTNEKLFF. CDR3 sequence (DNA): TGTGCCTGGAGTCCAAATACCGGGACAGGGTCTACTAATGAAAAACTGTTTTTT.

The V gene is TRBV27, the J gene TRBJ2-1; 10 bases map to TRBD1. The germline V gene encodes CDR1 MNHEY and CDR2 SMNVEV (reference sequence). CDR3 length: 17 amino acids. V shed 5 bases and J 5 bases; nucleotides not matched to a gene: 12. The CDR3 sequence is CASSMQIPGTGDNEQFF. The CDR3 DNA is TGTGCCAGCAGTATGCAAATACCTGGGACAGGGGACAATGAGCAGTTCTTC.

The chain uses TRBV6-1 and TRBJ1-1; unclear D gene. CDR1 is MNHNS and CDR2 is SASEGT in the germline V gene. The ends were cut back, 7 bases at V and 3 bases at J, with 6 bases in the middle. The CDR3 extends over 11 amino acids. The CDR3 here is CASKRDTEAFF. The CDR3 bases are TGTGCCAGCAAGAGAGACACTGAAGCTTTCTTT.

This chain joins TRBV28 and TRBJ1-5, with no clear D. Trimming left V 6 bases short and J 4 bases short, with 7 bases between. CDR1 MDHEN and CDR2 SYDVKM come from the germline V gene. The CDR3 is 12 amino acids. CDR3 DNA: TGTGCCAGCAGAGCGATAAATCAGCCCCAGCATTTT. Amino acids: CASRAINQPQHF. Using reference TRBV28 and TRBJ1-5 for the parts outside the CDR3, the full variable domain is DVKVTQSSRYLVKRTGEKVFLECVQDMDHENMFWYRQDPGLGLRLIYFSYDVKMKEKGDIPEGYSVSREKKERFSLILESASTNQTSMYLCASRAINQPQHFGDGTRLSIL.

The V and J genes are TRBV27 and TRBJ2-7; possible D gene TRBD1, 6 bases. Looked up from germline, CDR1 is MNHEY and CDR2 is SMNVEV (reference sequence). V was cut by 3 bases and J by 3 bases, with 12 bases left in between. CDR3 length: 14 amino acids. CDR3: CASSLLGAGYEQYF. CDR3 bases: TGTGCCAGCAGTTTGTTGGGGGCAGGCTACGAGCAGTACTTC.

V and J are TRBV10-3 and TRBJ1-1; D is unresolved. Germline V lookup: CDR1 ENHRY, CDR2 SYGVKD. The V end was cut by 10 bases, the J end by 3 bases, with 12 bases between. The CDR3 sequence is 12 residues long. CDR3 region: CATRTGDTEAFF. In nucleotides, the CDR3 is TGTGCCACTCGGACCGGGGACACTGAAGCTTTCTTT.

Only a few counts were recorded for this clone. The chain combines TRBV4-1 with TRBJ2-7, with TRBD1 as a possible D gene (7 bases). V lost 4 bases to trimming and J lost 3 bases, with 16 bases between them. There are 15 residues in the CDR3. Germline V gene data show CDR1 as MGHRA and CDR2 as YSYEKL. CDR3 nucleotide sequence: TGCGCCAGCAGCCTTTCAGGGGGAGGCTACTACGAGCAGTACTTC. Translation gives CASSLSGGGYYEQYF.